This is a list of T cell receptor beta chains from one sample in a study of cytomegalovirus exposure and HLA in healthy donors. Produced via immunoSEQ multiplex PCR; TCRdb's table is partial and in-frame only. The sample carries roughly 76,000 clones, just over 85% recorded once. The sample comprised PBMCs. The receptors come from a woman aged 25 to 45 in good health and CMV-seronegative. Each CDR3 is given with its conserved first and last residue. The D gene is left open where the match is weak. The size field is filled for only some rows; it gives once, few, many or a size class.

v_call,j_call,d_call,clone_size,cdr3_nt,cdr3_aa
TRBV30,TRBJ2-7,TRBD1,-,TGTGCCTGGAGTGGACAGGGTAACCACGAGCAGTACTTC,CAWSGQGNHEQYF
TRBV9,TRBJ2-5,TRBD2,-,TGTGCCAGCAGCGCCCCGTCTGGAGCGGGAGGGGAAGAGACCCAGTACTTC,CASSAPSGAGGEETQYF
TRBV7-8,TRBJ2-1,-,-,TGTGCCAGCAGCCCGCGGGATTGGCAGAGATACAATGAGCAGTTCTTC,CASSPRDWQRYNEQFF
TRBV19,TRBJ2-7,TRBD1,-,TGTGCCAGTAGCCTAGGACAGGACGAACAGTACTTC,CASSLGQDEQYF
TRBV30,TRBJ2-1,-,once,TGTGCCTGGAGTGATACCTCAGAACAGTTCTTC,CAWSDTSEQFF
TRBV28,TRBJ2-3,TRBD2,-,TGTGCCAGCACCTGGGGACTAGCGGGTATAGATACGCAGTATTTT,CASTWGLAGIDTQYF
TRBV6-6,TRBJ2-5,TRBD1,once,TGTGCCAGCAGTTACTCAGGGGGCGGGGAGACCCAGTACTTC,CASSYSGGGETQYF
TRBV6-1,TRBJ2-3,-,-,TGTGCCAGCAGTGTGGGACTTGGCACAGATACGCAGTATTTT,CASSVGLGTDTQYF
TRBV7-3,TRBJ1-5,-,-,TGTGCCAGCAGCTTAATGATAGGGAGGGGGAATCAGCCCCAGCATTTT,CASSLMIGRGNQPQHF
TRBV28,TRBJ2-5,-,-,TGTGCCAGCAGTAGAGGGCAGGGGATGGAGACCCAGTACTTC,CASSRGQGMETQYF
TRBV7-6,TRBJ1-1,-,-,TGTGCCAGCAGCTTAGCCGGGGTAAACACTGAAGCTTTCTTT,CASSLAGVNTEAFF
TRBV4-3,TRBJ2-7,-,-,TGCGCCAGCAGCCATACGACTAGCTACGAGCAGTACTTC,CASSHTTSYEQYF
TRBV2,TRBJ2-1,TRBD1,-,TGTGCCAGCATGGACCCCGGGACAGGGGGACCCAATGAGCAGTTCTTC,CASMDPGTGGPNEQFF
TRBV5-1,TRBJ2-2,TRBD2,-,TGCGCCAGCAGCCCGGGGACTAGCGGAGCTTACACCGGGGAGCTGTTTTTT,CASSPGTSGAYTGELFF
TRBV25-1,TRBJ1-2,TRBD1,-,TGTGCCAGCAGTGCTAGGGGGCGAAGCTATGGCTACACCTTC,CASSARGRSYGYTF
TRBV2,TRBJ2-3,-,-,TGTGCCAGCAGTACCGGGACGGGAGGCACAGATACGCAGTATTTT,CASSTGTGGTDTQYF
TRBV9,TRBJ2-2,TRBD2,-,TGTGCCAGCAGCGTATGGGCTAGCGGGAGTTACACCGGGGAGCTGTTTTTT,CASSVWASGSYTGELFF
TRBV6-5,TRBJ1-1,TRBD1,-,TGTGCCAGCAGTTACGGACAGGGGGCAACTGAAGCTTTCTTT,CASSYGQGATEAFF
TRBV11-3,TRBJ1-1,-,-,TGTGCCAGCAGCCCCCAAGGGGACACTGAAGCTTTCTTT,CASSPQGDTEAFF
TRBV7-6,TRBJ2-7,-,once,TGTGCCAGCAGCTTTGACGGAGTTGAGCAGTACTTC,CASSFDGVEQYF
TRBV2,TRBJ1-1,TRBD1,-,TGTGCCAGCAGTATTGGACAGGGAAGGGGTGAAGCTTTCTTT,CASSIGQGRGEAFF
TRBV6-5,TRBJ1-1,TRBD1,-,TGTGCCAGCAGCCAAGGACAGGGACCGAACACTGAAGCTTTCTTT,CASSQGQGPNTEAFF
TRBV7-9,TRBJ1-2,TRBD1,-,TGTGCCAGCAGCTTAGGACAGGGTGGAATCTATGGCTACACCTTC,CASSLGQGGIYGYTF
TRBV21-1,TRBJ2-6,-,-,TGTGCCAGCACCTCTGGGGATTTGGCAGGGTTCTCAGGGGCCAACGTCCTGACTTTC,CASTSGDLAGFSGANVLTF
TRBV27,TRBJ1-2,TRBD1,-,TGTGCCAGCAGTTTAAAAGGGACAGGGGGCCGGGATGGCTACACCTTC,CASSLKGTGGRDGYTF
TRBV6-5,TRBJ1-2,-,-,TGTGCCAGCAGTTTACAGGAGAAGTATGGCTACACCTTC,CASSLQEKYGYTF
TRBV19,TRBJ1-2,TRBD1,-,TGTGCCAGTACCCCGGGACAGGGGATCTATGGCTACACCTTC,CASTPGQGIYGYTF
TRBV4-2,TRBJ2-3,TRBD2,-,TGTGCCAGCAGCCAAGAACTAGCGGTCAGGGGATTCTCTAGCACAGATACGCAGTATTTT,CASSQELAVRGFSSTDTQYF
TRBV19,TRBJ2-1,TRBD1,-,TGTGCCAGTAGCACAAAAAGGACAGGGGGCAATGAGCAGTTCTTC,CASSTKRTGGNEQFF
TRBV11-2,TRBJ1-3,TRBD1,-,TGTGCCAGCAGCTTAGTGCCCGGGACAGCCGGAAACACCATATATTTT,CASSLVPGTAGNTIYF
TRBV4-1,TRBJ2-5,-,-,TGCGCCAGCAGCCAAACATTCCTAGCGCAAGAGACCCAGTACTTC,CASSQTFLAQETQYF
TRBV18,TRBJ1-5,-,-,TGTGCCAGCTCACCCCCGGCCGGGTCCAGGGGAAATCAGCCCCAGCATTTT,CASSPPAGSRGNQPQHF
TRBV5-6,TRBJ1-2,-,-,TGTGCCAGCAGCCCGAACCCGGCAGGCACCAGTGGATATGGCTACACCTTC,CASSPNPAGTSGYGYTF
TRBV5-1,TRBJ2-1,-,-,TGCGCCAGCAGCCCTCGAGCCAGCGGAAGCCGCAATGAGCAGTTCTTC,CASSPRASGSRNEQFF
TRBV10-3,TRBJ1-1,-,few,TGTGCCATCAGTGAGTCTCAGGGTTCTTTGACTGAAGCTTTCTTT,CAISESQGSLTEAFF
TRBV5-4,TRBJ2-5,TRBD1,-,TGTGCCAGCAGCCCGGACAGGCCAGAGACCCAGTACTTC,CASSPDRPETQYF
TRBV28,TRBJ1-1,-,-,TGTGCCAGCAGTTTATGCCCTTGTGCAGGGGAAGACACTGAAGCTTTCTTT,CASSLCPCAGEDTEAFF
TRBV7-2,TRBJ1-5,-,once,TGTGCCAGCAGCTTGAGTGACGGCGTCATTTCGGGTCAGCCCCAGCATTTT,CASSLSDGVISGQPQHF
TRBV7-9,TRBJ1-2,-,-,TGTGCCAGCAGCGCGGAGATCCAAACCCTCTATGGCTACACCTTC,CASSAEIQTLYGYTF
TRBV5-1,TRBJ2-5,-,few,TGCGCCAGCAGCTTGGTAGCAGAGACCCAGTACTTC,CASSLVAETQYF
TRBV27,TRBJ2-1,TRBD2,once,TGTGCCAGCAGTGTAACGACTAGCGGGAGCTCCTACAATGAGCAGTTCTTC,CASSVTTSGSSYNEQFF
TRBV27,TRBJ2-7,-,few,TGTGCCAGTGCACATCAGGGCCACTACGAGCAGTACTTC,CASAHQGHYEQYF
TRBV7-2,TRBJ1-6,-,-,TGTGCCAGCAGCCCGGGAAATTGGAATTCACCCCTCCACTTT,CASSPGNWNSPLHF
TRBV10-3,TRBJ2-1,TRBD1,once,TGTGCCATCAGTGAGTCACAGGGGGCGCGTGTATACAATGAGCAGTTCTTC,CAISESQGARVYNEQFF
TRBV7-3,TRBJ2-2,-,-,TGTGCCAGCAGCTTAATCTCTACCGGGGAGCTGTTTTTT,CASSLISTGELFF